This TCR beta chain appears in the sequencing data of a study of vaccination effects on CD4 cells after COVID-19. Looking at the study overall: Sequencing followed a ViraFEST assay step that expanded antigen-specific CD4+ T cells with viral peptide pools.

Isolating CD4+ T cells followed less than 12 days of culture. With respect to this clone: Its antigen is not identified.

The table came from immunoSEQ multiplex PCR; TCRdb's copy has only in-frame clones and leaves some out. The table records tens of thousands of clones, about 76% of them present only once. The clonotype originates from a human donor who had a prior SARS-CoV-2 infection. The material sequenced was CD4+ T cells from PBMCs cultured without peptide, taken before COVID-19 vaccination.

The CDR3 is CASSTGAGNIQYF. The CDR3 DNA follows: TGTGCCAGCAGTACAGGGGCCGGCAACATTCAGTACTTC. The rearrangement links TRBV12-3 or TRBV12-4 to TRBJ2-4; 7 bases map to TRBD1. The CDR3 runs to 13 residues. V lost 5 bases, J lost 7 bases, and 5 bases stayed unmatched.